This T cell receptor beta chain was captured by sequencing in a study of cytomegalovirus exposure and HLA in healthy donors. Overall study results and limits: Roughly uniform depth of sequencing across donors was assumed in presence/absence analyses. A missense DCLRE1C variant was associated with V- and J-gene trimming of TCR beta chains in a later analysis, and an independent cohort replicated the association.

The PCR ran on 60 Vbeta and 13 Jbeta primers. Using immunoSEQ multiplex PCR, the repertoire was profiled, and TCRdb retains in-frame clones only, with some absent. The table lists about 200,000 clones, around 79% of them singletons. Of note for this clone: Its antigen is not identified.

The CDR3 is 14 residues long. CDR1 SGHAT and CDR2 FQNNGV come from the germline V gene. Trimming left V 3 bases short and J 6 bases short, with 11 bases between. Input material: PBMCs. This clonotype was sampled from a girl aged 2 to 9 in good health and CMV-seronegative. This chain joins TRBV11-2 and TRBJ2-2, with unresolved D. The CDR3, as DNA: TGTGCCAGCAGCTTGGCCTCGGGTGCCGGGGAGCTGTTTTTT. Translating gives CASSLASGAGELFF.